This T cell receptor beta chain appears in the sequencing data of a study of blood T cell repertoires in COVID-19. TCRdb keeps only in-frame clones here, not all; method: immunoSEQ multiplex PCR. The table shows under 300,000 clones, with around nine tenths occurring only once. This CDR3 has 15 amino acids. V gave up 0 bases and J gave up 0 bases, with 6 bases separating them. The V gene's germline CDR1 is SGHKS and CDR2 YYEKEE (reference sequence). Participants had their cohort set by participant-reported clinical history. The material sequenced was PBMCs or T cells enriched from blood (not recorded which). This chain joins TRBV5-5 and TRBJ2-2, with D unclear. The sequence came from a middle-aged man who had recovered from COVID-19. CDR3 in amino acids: CASSLAQPNTGELFF. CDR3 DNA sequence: TGTGCCAGCAGCTTGGCACAGCCGAACACCGGGGAGCTGTTTTTT.